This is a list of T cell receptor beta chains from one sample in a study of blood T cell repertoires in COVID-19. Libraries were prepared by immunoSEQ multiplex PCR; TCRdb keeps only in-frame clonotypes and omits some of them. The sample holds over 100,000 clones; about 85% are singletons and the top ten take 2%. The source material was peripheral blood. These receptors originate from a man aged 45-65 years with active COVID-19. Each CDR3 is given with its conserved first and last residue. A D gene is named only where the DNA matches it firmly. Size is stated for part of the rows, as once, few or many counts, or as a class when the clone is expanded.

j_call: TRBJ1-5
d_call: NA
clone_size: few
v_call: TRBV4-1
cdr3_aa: CASSQDAGGGVQPQHF
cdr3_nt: TGCGCCAGCAGCCAAGATGCCGGGGGAGGTGTTCAGCCCCAGCATTTT

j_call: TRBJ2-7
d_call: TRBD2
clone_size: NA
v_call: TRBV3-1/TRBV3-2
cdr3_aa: CASSQALAGGNYEQYF
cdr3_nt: TGTGCCAGCAGCCAAGCTTTGGCGGGGGGGAACTACGAGCAGTACTTC

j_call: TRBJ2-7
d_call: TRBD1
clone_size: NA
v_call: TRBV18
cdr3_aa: CASSKNRGQIDEQYF
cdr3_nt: TGTGCCAGCTCAAAAAACAGGGGGCAAATCGACGAGCAGTACTTC

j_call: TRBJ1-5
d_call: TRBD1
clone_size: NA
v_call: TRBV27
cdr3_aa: CASRFKGATNQPQHF
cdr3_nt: TGTGCCAGCCGCTTTAAGGGGGCTACCAATCAGCCCCAGCATTTT

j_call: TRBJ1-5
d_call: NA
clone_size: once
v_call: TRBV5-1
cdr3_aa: CASSLGQNQPQHF
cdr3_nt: TGCGCCAGCAGCTTGGGGCAAAATCAGCCCCAGCATTTT

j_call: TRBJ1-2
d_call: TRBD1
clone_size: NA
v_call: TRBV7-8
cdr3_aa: CASSVQGARYGYGYTF
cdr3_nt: TGTGCCAGCAGCGTACAGGGGGCGCGGTATGGCTATGGCTACACCTTC

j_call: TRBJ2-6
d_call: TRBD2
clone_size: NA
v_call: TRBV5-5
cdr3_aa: CASSLDLAGGPTGANVLTF
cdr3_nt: TGTGCCAGCAGCTTGGATTTAGCGGGGGGGCCTACTGGGGCCAACGTCCTGACTTTC

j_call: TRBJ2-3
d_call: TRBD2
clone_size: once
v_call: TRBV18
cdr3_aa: CASSPLGTSGYYTDTQYF
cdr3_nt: TGTGCCAGCTCACCACTCGGGACTAGCGGATATTACACAGATACGCAGTATTTT

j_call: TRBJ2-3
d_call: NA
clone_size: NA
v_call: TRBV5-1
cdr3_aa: CASSLGRGPDTQYF
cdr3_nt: TGCGCCAGCAGCTTGGGCAGGGGTCCAGATACGCAGTATTTT

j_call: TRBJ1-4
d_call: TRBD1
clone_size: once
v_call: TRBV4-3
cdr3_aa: CASSQARQGANEKLFF
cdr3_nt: TGCGCCAGCAGCCAAGCTCGACAGGGGGCTAATGAAAAACTGTTTTTT

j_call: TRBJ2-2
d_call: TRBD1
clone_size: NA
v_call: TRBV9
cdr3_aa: CASSVDRANTGELFF
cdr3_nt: TGTGCCAGCAGCGTCGACAGGGCGAACACCGGGGAGCTGTTTTTT

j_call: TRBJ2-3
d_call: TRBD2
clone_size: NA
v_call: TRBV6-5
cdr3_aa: CASSYSTSDRTDTQYF
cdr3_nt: TGTGCCAGCAGTTACTCGACTAGCGACCGCACAGATACGCAGTATTTT

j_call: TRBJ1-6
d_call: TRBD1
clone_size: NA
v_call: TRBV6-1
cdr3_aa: CASSEWQGAGSPLHF
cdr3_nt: TGTGCCAGCAGTGAATGGCAGGGGGCAGGATCACCCCTCCACTTT

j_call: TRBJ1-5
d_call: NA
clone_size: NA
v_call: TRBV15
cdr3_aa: CATSRDKPEPQHF
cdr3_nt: TGTGCCACCAGCAGAGATAAGCCGGAGCCCCAGCATTTT

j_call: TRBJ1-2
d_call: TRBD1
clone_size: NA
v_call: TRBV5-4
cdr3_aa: CASSLPGQGYYGYTF
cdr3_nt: TGTGCCAGCAGCCTTCCGGGACAGGGGTACTATGGCTACACCTTC